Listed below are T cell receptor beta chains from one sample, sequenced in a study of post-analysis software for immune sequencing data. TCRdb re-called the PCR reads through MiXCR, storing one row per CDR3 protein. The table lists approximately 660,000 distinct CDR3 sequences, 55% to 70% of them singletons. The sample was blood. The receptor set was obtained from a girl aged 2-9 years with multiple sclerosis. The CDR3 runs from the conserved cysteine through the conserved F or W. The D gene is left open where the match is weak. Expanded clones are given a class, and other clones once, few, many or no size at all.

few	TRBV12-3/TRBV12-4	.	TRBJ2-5	CASSGPREVETQYF	TGTGCCAGCAGTGGGCCGCGGGAAGTCGAGACCCAGTACTTC
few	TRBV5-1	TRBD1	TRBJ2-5	CASKTGGKQETQYF	TGCGCCAGCAAAACAGGGGGGAAGCAAGAGACCCAGTACTTC
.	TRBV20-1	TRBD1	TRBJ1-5	CSAREQGFTQPQHF	TGCAGTGCTAGAGAACAGGGGTTCACTCAGCCCCAGCATTTT
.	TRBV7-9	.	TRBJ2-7	CASSHPKVGIGDYEQYF	TGTGCCAGCAGCCACCCGAAAGTGGGTATTGGGGACTACGAGCAGTACTTC
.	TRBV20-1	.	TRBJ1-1	CSAIDLDGNTEAFF	TGCAGTGCTATAGATTTGGACGGGAACACTGAAGCTTTCTTT
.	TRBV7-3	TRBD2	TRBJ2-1	CASSLIPGGGGFANEQFF	TGTGCCAGCAGCTTAATACCGGGCGGGGGAGGATTCGCCAATGAGCAGTTCTTC
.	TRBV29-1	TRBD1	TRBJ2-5	CRGSGTAQETQYF	TGCAGAGGGTCAGGGACAGCACAAGAGACCCAGTACTTC
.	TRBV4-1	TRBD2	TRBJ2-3	CASSFEPGTSVGTQYF	TGCGCCAGCAGCTTCGAACCCGGGACTAGCGTAGGTACGCAGTATTTT
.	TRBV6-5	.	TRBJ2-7	CASSYTLGYEQYF	TGTGCCAGCAGTTACACATTGGGCTACGAGCAGTACTTC
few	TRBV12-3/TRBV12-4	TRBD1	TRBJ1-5	CASSLGDRDQPQHF	TGTGCCAGCAGTTTAGGGGACAGGGATCAGCCCCAGCATTTT
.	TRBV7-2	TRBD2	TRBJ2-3	CASSRSRTSGKNTDTQYF	TGTGCCAGCAGCCGGAGCCGGACTAGCGGAAAAAACACAGATACGCAGTATTTT
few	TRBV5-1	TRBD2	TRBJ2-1	CASSLSGLAGDQQFF	TGCGCCAGCAGCTTGTCCGGACTAGCGGGAGACCAGCAGTTCTTC
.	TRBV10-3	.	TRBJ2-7	CAISPLRPSYEQYF	TGTGCCATCAGCCCCTTACGCCCCTCCTACGAGCAGTACTTC
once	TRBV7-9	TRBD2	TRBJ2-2	CASSLSPLAGVTGELFF	TGTGCCAGCAGCTTAAGTCCCCTAGCGGGAGTAACCGGGGAGCTGTTTTTT
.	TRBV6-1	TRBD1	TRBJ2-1	CASSPTGPPFNEQFF	TGTGCCAGCAGCCCGACAGGGCCTCCTTTCAATGAGCAGTTCTTC
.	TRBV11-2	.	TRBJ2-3	CASSIEAPSLGLADTQYF	TGTGCCAGCAGCATCGAAGCCCCCTCTCTAGGGTTGGCAGATACGCAGTATTTT
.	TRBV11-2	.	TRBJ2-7	CASSFGVYEQYF	TGTGCCAGCAGCTTTGGGGTCTACGAGCAGTACTTC
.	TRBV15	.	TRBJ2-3	CATSRDVGPDTQYF	TGTGCCACCAGCAGAGATGTGGGGCCAGATACGCAGTATTTT
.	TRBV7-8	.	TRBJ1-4	CASSLGHFGEKLFF	TGTGCCAGCAGCTTAGGCCACTTTGGGGAAAAACTGTTTTTT
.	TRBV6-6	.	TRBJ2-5	CASTLGGPRPPGETQYF	TGTGCCAGCACCCTCGGGGGACCACGGCCCCCTGGGGAGACCCAGTACTTC
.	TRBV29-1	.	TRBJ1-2	CSAAEVVYGYTF	TGCAGCGCAGCCGAGGTCGTCTATGGCTACACCTTC
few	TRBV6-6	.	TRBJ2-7	CASSPRTASYEQYF	TGTGCCAGCAGCCCCAGGACTGCGTCCTACGAGCAGTACTTC